The 26 T cell receptor beta chains listed next were all sequenced from one sample in a study of T cell changes during pregnancy in multiple sclerosis. TCRdb keeps only in-frame clones here, not all; method: immunoSEQ multiplex PCR. The table lists approximately 99,000 clones, approximately 93% of them singletons. Sequencing was performed on peripheral blood, taken after pregnancy. The receptors come from a female donor with multiple sclerosis, enrolled in a pregnancy study.

This rearrangement joins TRBV5-1 to TRBJ2-3, with D possibly being TRBD1 (6 bases). The germline V gene has CDR1 SGHRS and CDR2 YFSETQ. Deletions cut 2 bases from V and 5 bases from J, with 12 bases between. CDR3 length: 14 residues. The chain's CDR3 is CASSLQGLGDTQYF. The DNA of the CDR3 is TGCGCCAGCAGCTTACAGGGTTTAGGAGATACGCAGTATTTT.

The chain couples TRBV29-1 to TRBJ2-2, with D maybe TRBD1 (5 bases). V gave up 4 bases and J gave up 6 bases, with 15 bases separating them. The CDR3 contains 14 residues. CDR1 is SQVTM and CDR2 is ANQGSEA in the germline V gene. The CDR3 loop reads CSVVGVGVPGELFF. The CDR3 coding sequence is TGCAGCGTTGTTGGCGTAGGGGTACCCGGGGAGCTGTTTTTT.

The chain recombines TRBV28 with TRBJ2-3, with 11 bases aligning to TRBD2. V trimming: 9 bases; J trimming: 0 bases; junction bases outside the gene matches: 11. CDR1 and CDR2 (germline): MDHEN, SYDVKM. The CDR3 extends over 17 amino acids. CDR3 region: CASTGTSGAFSTDTQYF. The CDR3 region has the DNA TGTGCCAGTACCGGGACTAGCGGCGCCTTTAGCACAGATACGCAGTATTTT.

This clone came up once. This chain connects TRBV18 to TRBJ2-1; 7 bases fit TRBD1. The CDR3 contains 16 residues. Trimming at V came to 5 bases and at J to 0 bases, leaving 7 bases not matched to a gene. The germline V gene has CDR1 KGHSH and CDR2 LQKENI. CDR3 sequence: CASSKQGPTSYNEQFF. The DNA of the CDR3 is TGTGCCAGCTCAAAACAGGGGCCGACCTCCTACAATGAGCAGTTCTTC.

The gene calls are TRBV7-9 and TRBJ1-1; D is unclear. This CDR3 contains 14 residues. The ends were cut back, 5 bases at V and 2 bases at J, with 12 bases in the middle. Per germline, CDR1 SEHNR and CDR2 FQNEAQ (reference sequence). DNA of the CDR3: TGTGCCAGCAGCCGGCTCGGGATCAACACTGAAGCTTTCTTT. Protein sequence: CASSRLGINTEAFF.

This chain joins TRBV7-9 and TRBJ1-1; D is possibly TRBD1 (6 bases). This CDR3 is built from 14 residues. The germline V gene has CDR1 SEHNR and CDR2 FQNEAQ (reference sequence). Trimming cost V 6 bases and J 3 bases, with 14 bases left between them. The CDR3 is CASSGRGEDTEAFF. CDR3 DNA sequence: TGTGCCAGCAGTGGCAGGGGAGAGGACACTGAAGCTTTCTTT.

The rearrangement uses TRBV19 and TRBJ2-2, with 11 bases identical to TRBD2. The CDR3 runs to 15 residues. Germline V gives CDR1 LNHDA, CDR2 SQIVND (reference sequence). V lost 5 bases, J lost 4 bases, and 3 bases stayed unmatched. The CDR3 sequence: CASSGLAGGTGELFF. For the CDR3, the DNA is TGTGCCAGTAGTGGACTAGCGGGCGGCACCGGGGAGCTGTTTTTT.

The chain uses TRBV5-6 and TRBJ1-2; TRBD1 agrees at 7 bases. Germline V gene sequence: CDR1 SGHDT, CDR2 YYEEEE. The CDR3 loop spans 15 amino acids. V was clipped by 3 bases and J by 4 bases; unmatched bases: 9. The CDR3 DNA follows: TGTGCCAGCAGCTCCCAACTCCGGGACAGCTATGGCTACACCTTC. This encodes CASSSQLRDSYGYTF.

The chain combines TRBV7-6 with TRBJ1-2, with 7 positions matching TRBD1. Trimming removed 0 bases from V and 3 bases from J; junction bases left unmatched: 4. Germline V lookup: CDR1 SGHVS, CDR2 FNYEAQ. The CDR3 is 15 residues long. The CDR3 spells CASSLAAGGHYGYTF. CDR3 in DNA: TGTGCCAGCAGCTTAGCGGCAGGGGGGCACTATGGCTACACCTTC.

The J gene is TRBJ1-4, the V gene TRBV9; 11 positions match TRBD1. V was clipped by 3 bases and J by 6 bases; unmatched bases: 1. The CDR3 runs to 14 residues. The V gene's germline CDR1 is SGDLS and CDR2 YYNGEE. DNA of the CDR3: TGTGCCAGCAGCGGGACAGGGGGCCATGAAAAACTGTTTTTT. Translation: CASSGTGGHEKLFF.

This clone has a single count. V gene TRBV9 combines with J gene TRBJ1-1; maybe TRBD1 (6 bases). Trimming took 3 bases from V and 1 from J, leaving 16 bases between them. The germline gives CDR1 SGDLS, CDR2 YYNGEE. This CDR3 comprises 16 residues. The DNA of the CDR3 is TGTGCCAGCAGCGCTAAGCCGGGACACTGGAACACTGAAGCTTTCTTT. Amino acid sequence: CASSAKPGHWNTEAFF.

This rearrangement joins TRBV5-1 to TRBJ1-1; 7 bases are shared with TRBD1. V lost 4 bases and J lost 5; bases outside the gene matches: 8. Germline CDR1 and CDR2: SGHRS and YFSETQ. This CDR3 region has 14 residues. CDR3 bases: TGCGCCAGCAGCATACAGGGGTTTGGAACTGAAGCTTTCTTT. This encodes CASSIQGFGTEAFF.

The chain carries TRBV19 and TRBJ2-6, with D possibly TRBD1 on 5 matching bases. The germline gives CDR1 LNHDA, CDR2 SQIVND (reference sequence). The CDR3 has 20 residues. Trimming took off 6 bases at V and 1 base at J, with 25 bases between the two ends. This CDR3 reads CASSLVMGRQLSSGANVLTF. CDR3 in DNA: TGTGCCAGTAGCCTTGTGATGGGGCGACAGCTCTCATCTGGGGCCAACGTCCTGACTTTC.

This clone was recorded only once. This chain joins TRBV6-5 and TRBJ2-1; D is ambiguous. The CDR3 totals 15 residues. In germline, CDR1 is MNHEY, CDR2 SVGAGI. With 5 bases removed from V and 0 bases from J, the gap between germline ends came to 11 bases. Here the CDR3 reads CASSTGGSSYNEQFF. The CDR3 nucleotides read TGTGCCAGCAGTACCGGCGGTAGCTCCTACAATGAGCAGTTCTTC.

The chain carries TRBV7-9 and TRBJ1-2; 7 bases fit TRBD1. There are 15 residues in the CDR3. Trimming cost V 5 bases and J 5 bases; bases outside gene matches: 11. Germline loops: CDR1 SEHNR, CDR2 FQNEAQ (reference sequence). The CDR3 loop is CASSRDRAHLYGYTF. The CDR3 coding sequence is TGTGCCAGCAGCCGCGACAGGGCCCACCTTTATGGCTACACCTTC.

V usage is TRBV28 and J usage is TRBJ1-1; possibly TRBD1 for D (5 bases). Germline lookup yields CDR1 MDHEN and CDR2 SYDVKM. V was trimmed by 7 bases and J by 5 bases, leaving 14 bases between them. This CDR3 contains 13 residues. CDR3: CASNPGGRTEAFF. In DNA form, the CDR3 reads TGTGCCAGCAACCCCGGGGGGAGGACTGAAGCTTTCTTT.

The chain uses TRBV7-9 and TRBJ2-5; 8 nucleotides agree with TRBD2. CDR1 and CDR2 from the germline V gene are SEHNR and FQNEAQ (reference sequence). Germline trimming cut 4 bases from V and 2 bases from J; bases unmatched to any gene: 12. The CDR3 has 17 residues. CDR3 nucleotide sequence: TGTGCCAGCAGCTCATCCCGGGCGGGAGGCGGGCAAGAGACCCAGTACTTC. Encoded protein: CASSSSRAGGGQETQYF.

The chain uses TRBV4-3 and TRBJ2-7; TRBD2 is a possible D gene (6 bases). The CDR3 totals 15 residues. Trimming removed 2 bases at V and 0 bases at J, with 11 bases between. Germline V gene sequence: CDR1 LGHNA, CDR2 YSLEER. CDR3 region: CASSQIAESSYEQYF. In DNA form, the CDR3 reads TGCGCCAGCAGCCAAATAGCGGAGAGCTCCTACGAGCAGTACTTC.

As DNA, the CDR3 is TGTGCTAGTGGTTCCCGAGGTGGGAGCACCGGGGAGCTGTTTTTT. It translates to CASGSRGGSTGELFF. This chain joins TRBV12-5 and TRBJ2-2, with D possibly matching TRBD2 (5 bases). The ends were cut back, 4 bases at V and 4 bases at J, with 13 bases in the middle. CDR3 size: 15 residues. The germline V gene has CDR1 LGHNT and CDR2 FRNRAP.

The chain has TRBV19 and TRBJ2-7, with 7 bases that match TRBD1. Germline V gene lookup returns CDR1 LNHDA and CDR2 SQIVND (reference sequence). The CDR3 has 14 residues. The J segment lost 2 bases and the V segment lost 3 bases, leaving 4 bases of the junction unmatched. The DNA for the CDR3 is TGTGCCAGTAGTATTGGGGACAGAGCCTACGAGCAGTACTTC. Its translation is CASSIGDRAYEQYF.

The chain couples TRBV11-2 to TRBJ2-7; D not certain. Trimming shortened V by 4 bases and J by 2 bases, and 15 bases separated the two germline ends. In germline, CDR1 is SGHAT, CDR2 FQNNGV. This CDR3 comprises 15 residues. DNA for the CDR3: TGTGCCAGCAGCTACGGCGGTGGAGCTACCTACGAGCAGTACTTC. It is translated as CASSYGGGATYEQYF.

This chain connects TRBV1 to TRBJ2-2; the table's TRBD2 call for D was not verified on the DNA. TRBV1 is given as a pseudogene. The CDR3 contains 16 residues. The CDR3 region has the DNA TGCACCAGCAAAGATCAGGGCGGGAGAGGGACCGGGGAGCTGTTTTTT. Its translation: CTSKDQGGRGTGELFF.

This clone has a single count. The chain links TRBV30 to TRBJ2-5, with 14 bases matching TRBD2. Germline V gene lookup returns CDR1 GTSNPN and CDR2 SVGIG (reference sequence). The V and J ends lost 1 base and 4 bases, in that order; junction bases with no gene match: 8. CDR3 length: 17 residues. The CDR3 bases are TGTGCCTGGAGTGCCGGGACTAGCGGGAGCGGCAGAGAGACCCAGTACTTC. This translates into CAWSAGTSGSGRETQYF.

As to this clone: The germline gene is not matched at one end of the junction; a read error may be the cause. This chain uses TRBV5-8 with TRBJ2-7; D unresolved. The length of the CDR3 is 11 residues. The V gene's germline CDR1 is SGHTS and CDR2 YDEGEE. CDR3 in DNA: TGTGCCAGCAGCTTGAACTACGACCAGTACTTC. Its protein is CASSLNYDQYF. The full variable domain, rest sourced from reference TRBV5-8 and TRBJ2-7, is EAGVTQSPTHLIKTRGQQATLRCSPISGHTSVYWYQQALGLGLQFLLWYDEGEERNRGNFPPRFSGRQFPNYSSELNVNALELEDSALYLCASSLNYDQYFGPGTRLTVT.

The chain has TRBV27 and TRBJ1-1; a weak D match, TRBD1 (5 bases). The CDR3 runs to 12 residues. From germline, CDR1 is MNHEY and CDR2 SMNVEV (reference sequence). Trimming shortened V by 5 bases and J by 8 bases, and 12 bases separated the two germline ends. The CDR3 nucleotides are TGTGCCAGCAGTCCCTCAGGGTTGGAAGCTTTCTTT. Its protein product is CASSPSGLEAFF.

The chain employs TRBV5-5 and TRBJ2-7; 8 bases fit TRBD1. From germline, CDR1 is SGHKS and CDR2 YYEKEE (reference sequence). The CDR3 is made up of 14 amino acids. Unmatched junction bases numbered 9, after V lost 4 bases and J lost 6 bases. This CDR3 reads CASSRWTGMSEQYF. The CDR3 nucleotides are TGTGCCAGCAGCCGTTGGACAGGGATGAGCGAGCAGTACTTC.